This TCR beta chain was recovered during a study of immune evolution from preneoplasia to lung adenocarcinoma. Findings and limits, study-wide: Normal lung had highest clonality; later lesions appeared denser, more diverse. Top clone share appeared to fall from AAH through AIS, MIA, adenocarcinoma.

As to this clone: Its antigen is undetermined.

Produced via immunoSEQ multiplex PCR; TCRdb's table is partial and in-frame only. Of about 2,000 clones in the sample, approximately 83% were seen once. The germline gives CDR1 MRHNA, CDR2 SNTAGT. The J segment lost 0 bases and the V segment lost 6 bases, leaving 7 bases of the junction unmatched. The CDR3 runs to 17 residues. Patients had resection in Japan or China between about 2013 and 2017. H&E slides confirmed each diagnosis, reviewed by two pathologists independently. The sequenced sample consisted of FFPE adjacent normal lung tissue. The chain is built from TRBV6-4 and TRBJ2-2; 10 bases are shared with TRBD1. This receptor was identified in a person between 70 and 80 years old with lung adenocarcinoma. CDR3 protein: CASSRSGTGANTGELFF. The CDR3 bases are TGTGCCAGCAGCAGAAGTGGGACAGGGGCGAACACCGGGGAGCTGTTTTTT.